The 27 T cell receptor beta chains below all came from one sample that was sequenced in a study of T cell responses to AZD1222 COVID-19 vaccine (dated by TCRdb to the early 2020s). Library creation used the immunoSEQ multiplex PCR assay. In its TCRdb copy, this immuneACCESS table keeps in-frame sequences only and misses some clones. Where compared with another copy, unresolved V genes explain less than half of these, and the others have no known cause. The sample table records 240,000 or so clones; about 92% of these occur just once. Less than 0.6% of the sample lies in the top ten. Taken with the paper, the label for time point translates to: baseline before first vaccination. The sample was peripheral blood, taken on day 0 of AZD1222 vaccination. The source is an adult in good health.

The J gene is TRBJ2-7, the V gene TRBV11-2; 8 nucleotides line up with TRBD1. This CDR3 is 14 amino acids long. Germline assignment: CDR1 SGHAT and CDR2 FQNNGV. Germline trimming cut 5 bases from V and 9 bases from J; bases unmatched to any gene: 12. The CDR3, as DNA: TGTGCCAGCAGCGCCCGGGACAGGCCCAATCGGCAGTACTTC. It translates to CASSARDRPNRQYF.

This sequence joins TRBV5-4 and TRBJ2-7; 7 bases agree with TRBD1. Per the germline V gene, CDR1 is SGHNT and CDR2 is YYREEE (reference sequence). The CDR3 totals 16 residues. The junction had 6 bases not matched to a gene; V was cut back by 0 bases and J by 0 bases. Here the CDR3 reads CASSLAVQGSSYEQYF. The CDR3 DNA follows: TGTGCCAGCAGCTTGGCCGTACAGGGGAGCTCCTACGAGCAGTACTTC.

The genes are TRBV7-2 and TRBJ2-1, with D unresolved. Germline CDR1 reads SGHTA; CDR2 reads FQGNSA. The CDR3 spans 11 residues. Trimming shortened V by 5 bases and J by 8 bases, and 7 bases separated the two germline ends. The DNA of the CDR3 is TGTGCCAGCAGCCGAAATTATGAGCAGTTCTTC. Translating it yields CASSRNYEQFF.

This clone showed up just once. The chain recombines TRBV4-1 with TRBJ2-1, with 7 bases aligning to TRBD2. The V and J ends lost 4 bases and 0 bases, in that order; junction bases with no gene match: 9. Germline V gives CDR1 MGHRA, CDR2 YSYEKL. This CDR3 is built from 17 residues. DNA of the CDR3: TGCGCCAGCAGCCCCTATCTAGCGGCAAGCTCCTACAATGAGCAGTTCTTC. This codes for CASSPYLAASSYNEQFF.

The rearrangement joins TRBV6-1 to TRBJ1-3; TRBD1 might be the D (6 bases). V was cut by 3 bases and J by 0 bases, with 9 bases left in between. The germline V gene encodes CDR1 MNHNS and CDR2 SASEGT. The CDR3 has 15 residues. The CDR3 here is CASSETGLSGNTIYF. The DNA for the CDR3 is TGTGCCAGCAGTGAGACAGGACTCTCTGGAAACACCATATATTTT.

V is TRBV7-2 and J is TRBJ2-7; the D is unclear. V was shortened by 5 bases and J by 4 bases, with 12 bases between the two germline ends. This CDR3 comprises 13 residues. CDR1 and CDR2 (germline): SGHTA, FQGNSA. Here the CDR3 DNA reads TGTGCCAGCAGCGGTGCACGTGCGTACGAGCAGTACTTC. This codes for CASSGARAYEQYF.

CDR3 region: CASSLGGTGGAKTQYF. The CDR3 DNA reads as TGCGCCAGCAGCTTGGGCGGGACAGGGGGCGCAAAGACCCAGTACTTC. The gene calls are TRBV5-1 and TRBJ2-5; 12 bases line up with TRBD1. Germline-derived CDR1 and CDR2 are SGHRS and YFSETQ. This CDR3 comprises 16 residues. With 0 bases clipped from V and 6 bases from J, the junction kept 6 bases outside the gene matches.

The chain combines TRBV5-1 with TRBJ1-1; D is ambiguous. In germline, CDR1 is SGHRS, CDR2 YFSETQ. The V end was cut by 2 bases, the J end by 1 base, with 15 bases between. The CDR3 is 16 residues long. In DNA form, the CDR3 reads TGCGCCAGCAGCTTTGAAGGGAGGGCTGGGAACACTGAAGCTTTCTTT. Translation gives CASSFEGRAGNTEAFF.

This rearrangement joins TRBV5-1 to TRBJ2-2, with TRBD2 as a possible D gene (7 bases). This CDR3 region has 15 residues. V was pared by 4 bases and J by 4 bases, with 14 bases between. Per the germline V gene, CDR1 is SGHRS and CDR2 is YFSETQ. CDR3 sequence (DNA): TGCGCCAGCAGCCGGGGGGCAGATCCCACCGGGGAGCTGTTTTTT. It yields the protein CASSRGADPTGELFF.

This clone was counted a single time. V is TRBV27 and J is TRBJ2-7; the match to TRBD1 covers 9 bases. The V gene's germline CDR1 is MNHEY and CDR2 SMNVEV (reference sequence). CDR3 length: 23 residues. The V gene end was trimmed by 6 bases and the J gene end by 2 bases; junction bases not matched to a gene: 32. In DNA form, the CDR3 reads TGTGCCAGCAGCCGGGACAGGGAGAGTCTAGCGTTCCCTAAATGCCTTTCTGCCTACGAGCAGTACTTC. Its protein product is CASSRDRESLAFPKCLSAYEQYF.

The rearrangement uses TRBV11-2 and TRBJ2-7; possible D gene TRBD2, 5 bases. The CDR3 is 17 residues long. Germline V gene lookup returns CDR1 SGHAT and CDR2 FQNNGV. The germline V and J ends were trimmed by 0 bases and 4 bases, with 19 bases remaining between them. DNA of the CDR3: TGTGCCAGCAGCTTAGATAGGGCTAGCCAAGGGTTATACGAGCAGTACTTC. Encoded protein: CASSLDRASQGLYEQYF.

The rearrangement joins TRBV11-2 to TRBJ1-6; no firm D call. CDR1 is SGHAT, CDR2 FQNNGV, per germline. This CDR3 is built from 13 residues. V lost 0 bases to trimming and J lost 10 bases, with 7 bases between them. Here the CDR3 DNA reads TGTGCCAGCAGCTTAGATGGTAGCTCACCCCTCCACTTT. Protein product: CASSLDGSSPLHF.

This clone was recorded once. This rearrangement joins TRBV19 to TRBJ1-6, with D perhaps TRBD1 (5 bases). CDR3 length: 13 residues. The germline V gene has CDR1 LNHDA and CDR2 SQIVND (reference sequence). Between the trimmed V and J ends, which lost 7 bases and 11 bases, there was a span of 15 bases. CDR3 region: CASTGGSKAPLHF. CDR3 nucleotides: TGTGCCAGTACTGGGGGATCGAAGGCACCCCTCCACTTT.

This sequence joins TRBV24-1 and TRBJ1-2; D is unclear. Looked up from germline, CDR1 is KGHDR and CDR2 is SFDVKD. Trimming pared 3 bases from V and 8 bases from J, leaving 15 bases between. The CDR3 is 14 amino acids. Written as DNA, the CDR3 is TGTGCCACCAGTGATCACCCCGGCGGGGTCGGCTACACCTTC. Translated: CATSDHPGGVGYTF.

V gene TRBV9 combines with J gene TRBJ1-2; D perhaps matches TRBD1 (5 bases). V lost 2 bases to trimming and J lost 8 bases, with 16 bases between them. The V gene's germline CDR1 is SGDLS and CDR2 YYNGEE. The CDR3 is made up of 14 amino acids. In nucleotides, the CDR3 is TGTGCCAGCAGCGTGGCCGGACACCCCGAAGGCTACACCTTC. It is translated as CASSVAGHPEGYTF.

This clone was seen once. A junction boundary mismatches the germline segment, possibly from a read error. This rearrangement joins TRBV29-1 to TRBJ1-2; TRBD1 might be the D (6 bases). Germline CDR1 and CDR2: SQVTM and ANQGSEA. The CDR3 loop spans 14 amino acids. The CDR3 DNA reads TGCAGCGTTGAACTCGGGGGGCCTAATTATGGCTACACCTTC. It encodes CSVELGGPNYGYTF.

This clone has a single count. The rearrangement links TRBV2 to TRBJ1-6; TRBD1 agrees at 10 bases. Per germline, CDR1 SNHLY and CDR2 FYNNEI. This CDR3 is built from 14 residues. V trimming: 5 bases; J trimming: 7 bases; junction bases outside the gene matches: 2. The chain's CDR3 is CASSRQGANSPLHF. The DNA for the CDR3 is TGTGCCAGCAGTAGACAGGGGGCGAATTCACCCCTCCACTTT.

CDR3 in amino acids: CASSEILGLGGNEQFF. The CDR3 nucleotides read TGTGCCAGCAGTGAAATTTTGGGGCTGGGGGGAAATGAGCAGTTCTTC. J is TRBJ2-1 and V is TRBV2, with D perhaps matching TRBD2 (6 bases). V was trimmed by 2 bases and J by 7 bases, leaving 18 bases between them. Germline CDR1 and CDR2: SNHLY and FYNNEI. The CDR3 spans 16 residues. The complete variable domain, with remaining parts taken from reference TRBV2 and TRBJ2-1, reads EPEVTQTPSHQVTQMGQEVILRCVPISNHLYFYWYRQILGQKVEFLVSFYNNEISEKSEIFDDQFSVERPDGSNFTLKIRSTKLEDSAMYFCASSEILGLGGNEQFFGPGTRLTVL.

J is TRBJ1-1 and V is TRBV11-2; a possible D gene is TRBD1 (5 bases). CDR1 is SGHAT, CDR2 FQNNGV, per germline. The CDR3 covers 19 residues. V lost 2 bases and J 1 base, leaving 23 bases between the germline ends. As DNA, the CDR3 is TGTGCCAGCAGCTTACTACGGGGGAGGGGAGGTTACGCGAACACTGAAGCTTTCTTT. It specifies CASSLLRGRGGYANTEAFF.

For the CDR3, the DNA is TGTGCCATCAGTGGCCCCTCCCTAATGGAGCAGTTCTTC. Translated, it gives CAISGPSLMEQFF. The rearrangement joins TRBV10-3 to TRBJ2-1; D is unclear. The V gene lost 4 bases and the J gene lost 10 bases, with 14 bases spanning the gap. Germline V gives CDR1 ENHRY, CDR2 SYGVKD. This CDR3 has 13 residues.

V gene TRBV24-1 combines with J gene TRBJ2-1, with 7 bases fitting TRBD1. V lost 5 bases and J lost 0; bases outside the gene matches: 6. The CDR3 consists of 16 residues. Germline CDR1 reads KGHDR; CDR2 reads SFDVKD. Here the CDR3 reads CATSGQQGSSYNEQFF. The CDR3 nucleotides are TGTGCCACCAGTGGGCAACAGGGGAGCTCCTACAATGAGCAGTTCTTC.

The chain recombines TRBV6-2 or TRBV6-3 with TRBJ2-1, with unresolved D. The CDR3 spans 16 residues. CDR1 is MNHEY, CDR2 SVGEGT, per germline. The V and J ends lost 4 bases and 0 bases respectively, with 13 bases between them. CDR3 in amino acids: CASSSLIPSSYNEQFF. The CDR3, as DNA: TGTGCCAGCAGTTCCCTGATCCCGAGCTCCTACAATGAGCAGTTCTTC.

The CDR3 protein is CASSPSDRLPHGYTF. CDR3 coding DNA: TGTGCCAGCAGCCCCTCAGACAGGCTCCCCCATGGCTACACCTTC. The chain has TRBV9 and TRBJ1-2, with a tentative D call TRBD1 (6 bases). The CDR3 spans 15 residues. Per the germline V gene, CDR1 is SGDLS and CDR2 is YYNGEE. Deletions cut 4 bases from V and 6 bases from J, with 19 bases between.

This clone has just a few counts. J is TRBJ1-6 and V is TRBV9; no reliable D call. V was cut by 0 bases and J by 7 bases, with 11 bases left in between. Germline lookup yields CDR1 SGDLS and CDR2 YYNGEE. CDR3 length equals 15 residues. CDR3 bases: TGTGCCAGCAGCGTAGGGGGAGCCTCAAATTCACCCCTCCACTTT. It specifies CASSVGGASNSPLHF.

The chain joins TRBV28 to TRBJ2-7; D is perhaps TRBD1 (6 bases). Germline V gene data show CDR1 as MDHEN and CDR2 as SYDVKM. V lost 5 bases and J lost 4, with 27 bases in between. CDR3 length: 18 residues. The chain's CDR3 is CASSPPGHSRYREYEQYF. The CDR3 DNA follows: TGTGCCAGCAGTCCCCCGGGACATTCTAGATACCGAGAGTACGAGCAGTACTTC.

The V gene is TRBV28, the J gene TRBJ1-2; a weak D match, TRBD1 (5 bases). Germline V lookup: CDR1 MDHEN, CDR2 SYDVKM. V lost 4 bases, J lost 0 bases, and 9 bases lay in between. This CDR3 comprises 14 residues. The CDR3 protein is CASSSGPPNYGYTF. The CDR3 DNA follows: TGTGCCAGCAGTTCAGGGCCTCCTAACTATGGCTACACCTTC.

The V and J genes are TRBV28 and TRBJ1-2; D unclear. The CDR3 covers 15 residues. V was shortened by 2 bases and J by 1 base, with 11 bases between the two germline ends. The germline V gene has CDR1 MDHEN and CDR2 SYDVKM. CDR3 DNA sequence: TGTGCCAGCAGTTTAGGCGTAACAAATAACTATGGCTACACCTTC. Translating it yields CASSLGVTNNYGYTF.